These 10 T cell receptor beta chains were all obtained from the same sample, sequenced in a study of T cells in Graves' hyperthyroidism and ophthalmopathy (dated by TCRdb to the late 2010s). Libraries were constructed by multiplex PCR. TCRdb records Illumina HiSeq 2000 as the sequencer. The TCR beta CDR3 regions were amplified from the RNA transcripts. The first round of RT-PCR for the TCR CDR3 was performed with the HTBI primer set and the Qiagen OneStep RT-PCR kit. The public reads were reanalyzed by TCRdb: fastp trimming at Q25, MiXCR alignment, in-frame beta chains only. Rows are combined by CDR3 protein, so each entry shows the most common genes and DNA. The sample table holds fewer than 900,000 distinct CDR3 sequences, of which about 17% were seen once. The top ten clonotypes cover 16% of the sample. The sample was blood. The source of these receptors is a woman between 45 and 60 years old with Graves' hyperthyroidism that later progressed to Graves' ophthalmopathy.

This clonotype appeared many times. This rearrangement joins TRBV19 to TRBJ2-5, with TRBD2 matching over 8 bases. Per the germline V gene, CDR1 is LNHDA and CDR2 is SQIVND (reference sequence). The trim removed 4 bases at V and 4 bases at J, leaving 11 bases unmatched. The CDR3 contains 16 residues. The CDR3 region is CASSTPGLGGGETQYF. CDR3 in DNA: TGTGCCAGTAGTACCCCGGGACTAGGTGGCGGAGAGACCCAGTACTTC. Full variable domain (remainder filled in from reference TRBV19 and TRBJ2-5): DGGITQSPKYLFRKEGQNVTLSCEQNLNHDAMYWYRQDPGQGLRLIYYSQIVNDFQKGDIAEGYSVSREKKESFPLTVTSAQKNPTAFYLCASSTPGLGGGETQYFGPGTRLLVL.

This clonotype was detected many times. The rearrangement joins TRBV27 to TRBJ2-3; D is possibly TRBD2 (6 bases). Looked up from germline, CDR1 is MNHEY and CDR2 is SMNVEV (reference sequence). The ends were cut back, 1 base at V and 1 base at J, with 12 bases in the middle. The CDR3 contains 16 residues. CDR3 in amino acids: CASSLYRGIRTDTQYF. For the CDR3, the DNA is TGTGCCAGCAGTTTATACCGCGGGATCCGCACAGATACGCAGTATTTT.

This clonotype has more than one count but fewer than ten. The chain links TRBV9 to TRBJ2-1, with 7 positions matching TRBD2. The junction had 6 bases not matched to a gene; V was cut back by 3 bases and J by 0 bases. CDR3 length: 16 amino acids. Germline V gene data show CDR1 as SGDLS and CDR2 as YYNGEE. CDR3 bases: TGTGCCAGCAGCGGTACTAGCGCGAGCTCCTACAATGAGCAGTTCTTC. Its translation is CASSGTSASSYNEQFF.

This chain links TRBV19 with TRBJ1-2, with 10 bases lining up with TRBD1. CDR3 length: 15 residues. The J segment lost 0 bases and the V segment lost 9 bases, leaving 7 bases of the junction unmatched. Germline V gives CDR1 LNHDA, CDR2 SQIVND (reference sequence). The CDR3 nucleotides read TGTGCCAGCGGGACAGGGGCCCTAGCTAACTATGGCTACACCTTC. It is translated as CASGTGALANYGYTF. Together with reference TRBV19 and TRBJ1-2, the CDR3 gives the full variable domain: DGGITQSPKYLFRKEGQNVTLSCEQNLNHDAMYWYRQDPGQGLRLIYYSQIVNDFQKGDIAEGYSVSREKKESFPLTVTSAQKNPTAFYLCASGTGALANYGYTFGSGTRLTVV.

This clonotype was seen repeatedly, ten times or more. The chain recombines TRBV30 with TRBJ2-1; D perhaps matches TRBD1 (5 bases). The ends were cut back, 4 bases at V and 7 bases at J, with 11 bases in the middle. Germline CDR1 reads GTSNPN; CDR2 reads SVGIG (reference sequence). This CDR3 has 12 residues. The CDR3 bases are TGTGCCTGGAAGCTTCAGGGAAATGAGCAGTTCTTC. It codes for CAWKLQGNEQFF.

This clonotype has just a few counts. CDR3 sequence (DNA): TGCGCCAGCAGCGTGGACGGCCTCCAAGAGACCCAGTACTTC. Translated, it gives CASSVDGLQETQYF. The V call is TRBV5-1, the J call TRBJ2-5, with no clear D. CDR1 is SGHRS, CDR2 YFSETQ, per germline. Deletions cut 4 bases from V and 1 base from J, with 11 bases between. The CDR3 contains 14 residues.

The chain is built from TRBV9 and TRBJ1-1; D not certain. Per the germline V gene, CDR1 is SGDLS and CDR2 is YYNGEE. Trimming took off 4 bases at V and 3 bases at J, with 22 bases between the two ends. The CDR3 runs to 17 residues. CDR3 protein: CASSPKTPGSGDTEAFF. The CDR3 coding sequence is TGTGCCAGCAGCCCCAAGACCCCGGGCTCTGGGGACACTGAAGCTTTCTTT. The full variable domain, in which reference TRBV9 and TRBJ1-1 provide the parts outside the CDR3, is DSGVTQTPKHLITATGQRVTLRCSPRSGDLSVYWYQQSLDQGLQFLIQYYNGEERAKGNILERFSAQQFPDLHSELNLSSLELGDSALYFCASSPKTPGSGDTEAFFGQGTRLTVV.

The rearrangement joins TRBV29-1 to TRBJ1-2, with TRBD1 as a possible D gene (6 bases). CDR1 is SQVTM and CDR2 is ANQGSEA in the germline V gene. The CDR3 is 14 residues long. Trimming cost V 4 bases and J 0 bases, with 12 bases left between them. The CDR3 DNA reads TGCAGCGTTGGAAAACAGGGTCCTAACTATGGCTACACCTTC. This codes for CSVGKQGPNYGYTF.

The J gene is TRBJ1-4, the V gene TRBV2; TRBD1 agrees at 8 bases. The V and J ends lost 6 bases and 2 bases, in that order; junction bases with no gene match: 5. Germline V CDR1 and CDR2: SNHLY, FYNNEI. The CDR3 totals 15 residues. CDR3 nucleotide sequence: TGTGCCAGCAGGGACAGGGCCTCGACTAATGAAAAACTGTTTTTT. Translated, it gives CASRDRASTNEKLFF.

This clonotype was seen a handful of times. The chain employs TRBV19 and TRBJ1-1; D is undetermined. Germline lookup yields CDR1 LNHDA and CDR2 SQIVND (reference sequence). Trimming took off 1 base at V and 0 bases at J, with 6 bases between the two ends. CDR3 length: 14 residues. The CDR3 region is CASSIAPMNTEAFF. CDR3 in DNA: TGTGCCAGTAGTATAGCACCGATGAACACTGAAGCTTTCTTT.